This T cell receptor (beta chain) was sequenced during a study of blood T cell repertoires in COVID-19. For the study at large: COVID-19 samples, acute and convalescent, were from the United States, Italy and Spain. T cells, B-cell-depleted T cells, or PBMCs supplied cDNA or gDNA.

Seattle cases were enrolled at active infection and followed longitudinally. As handled by the study authors: Amplified reference gene primers provided the basis for estimating nucleated cell counts. The data were produced by immunoSEQ multiplex PCR, yet TCRdb's version contains in-frame clones alone and is incomplete. V and J calls and clone size are given by that table; D and trimming were obtained from the DNA. Here the sample spans under 250,000 clones, 86% being singletons. The CDR3 loop spans 17 amino acids. Per germline, CDR1 PRHDT and CDR2 FYEKMQ (reference sequence). V was clipped by 2 bases and J by 5 bases; unmatched bases: 10.

The genes are TRBV13 and TRBJ2-5, with 11 bases matching TRBD2. The sequenced sample was peripheral blood. The source of this sequence is a woman older than 75 with COVID-19, enrolled during active disease. The CDR3 sequence is CASSLPSGGSRRETQYF. The CDR3 DNA follows: TGTGCCAGCAGCTTACCTAGCGGGGGGTCAAGAAGGGAGACCCAGTACTTC.